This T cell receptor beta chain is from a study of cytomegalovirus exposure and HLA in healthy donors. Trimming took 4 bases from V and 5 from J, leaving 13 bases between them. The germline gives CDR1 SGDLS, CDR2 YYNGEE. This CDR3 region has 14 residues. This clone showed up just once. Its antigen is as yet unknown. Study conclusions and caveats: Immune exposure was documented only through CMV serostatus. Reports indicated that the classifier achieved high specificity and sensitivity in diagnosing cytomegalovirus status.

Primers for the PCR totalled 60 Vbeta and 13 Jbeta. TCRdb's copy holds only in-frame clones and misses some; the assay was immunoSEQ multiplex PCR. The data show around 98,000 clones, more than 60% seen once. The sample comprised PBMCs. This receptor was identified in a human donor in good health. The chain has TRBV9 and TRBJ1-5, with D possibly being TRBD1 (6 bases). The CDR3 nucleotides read TGTGCCAGCAGCTACAGGGCGAGCGATCAGCCCCAGCATTTT. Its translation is CASSYRASDQPQHF.